This is a list of T cell receptor beta chains from one sample in a study of glioma-infiltrating T cells. TCRdb re-called the multiplex PCR reads with MiXCR, one entry per CDR3 protein. In the table there are under 150,000 distinct CDR3 sequences, more than 35% of which are singletons. Sequencing used glioma tissue, nonneoplastic brain tissue, or PBMCs (not recorded which). These receptors originate from a human donor with low-grade glioma or glioblastoma, undergoing nonglioma brain surgery, or in good health (not recorded which). Both conserved end residues are part of each CDR3. Fields, in order: J gene, V gene, CDR3 protein.

TRBJ2-5,TRBV12-3/TRBV12-4,CASSLDTPETQYF
TRBJ2-3,TRBV4-2,CASSQEMTGVGTDTQYF
TRBJ2-2,TRBV20-1,CSARKEPNTGELFF
TRBJ1-5,TRBV6-5,CASSRRQGAYQPQHF
TRBJ2-7,TRBV4-3,CASSFGLAGGRYEQYF
TRBJ2-1,TRBV10-3,CAISERLAGVDNEQFF
TRBJ2-3,TRBV12-3/TRBV12-4,CASSLGPSTDTQYF
TRBJ2-1,TRBV6-6,CTSSYSGQGYNEQFF
TRBJ2-7,TRBV20-1,CSAPGLPSYEQYF
TRBJ2-1,TRBV6-4,CASSPGLAGENEQFF
TRBJ2-2,TRBV6-1,CASSRTSGYYGELFF
TRBJ2-1,TRBV7-2,CASSSLSGRVGYNEQFF
TRBJ2-3,TRBV15,CATSQAGGHYTQYF
TRBJ2-3,TRBV4-2,CASKAGGSDTQYF
TRBJ1-2,TRBV6-2/TRBV6-3,CASSYMGRIGYTF
TRBJ2-3,TRBV6-1,CASSEQSPPTDTQYF
TRBJ2-1,TRBV6-2/TRBV6-3,CASSRAQRNEQFF
TRBJ2-5,TRBV19,CASTNGQGGETQYF
TRBJ2-1,TRBV12-3/TRBV12-4,CASSLVVSPLNNEQFF
TRBJ1-2,TRBV4-3,CASSPNRDLYGYTF
TRBJ2-5,TRBV28,CASSEPRGTGETQYF
TRBJ1-2,TRBV20-1,CSVPLRGQQYGYTF
TRBJ1-2,TRBV7-2,CASSLPGTGGGYTF
TRBJ1-1,TRBV6-1,CASSPEGLTEAFF
TRBJ1-6,TRBV11-1,CASSSGTVASPLHF
TRBJ2-3,TRBV20-1,CSADRRVTGADTQYF
TRBJ2-3,TRBV27,CASTTSSTDTQYF
TRBJ2-1,TRBV20-1,CSASNSWQVIYNEQFF
TRBJ2-2,TRBV9,CASSVDGQLTGELFF
TRBJ2-5,TRBV12-3/TRBV12-4,CASTGGQETQYF
TRBJ1-6,TRBV12-3/TRBV12-4,CASILGPDNSPLHF
TRBJ2-5,TRBV15,CATSSPPKTQYF
TRBJ2-7,TRBV6-1,CASLIYEQYF
TRBJ1-2,TRBV6-6,CATKVLDRGLGYTF
TRBJ2-3,TRBV7-2,CASSRRQVSTDTQYF
TRBJ1-1,TRBV7-2,CASTADRINTEAFF
TRBJ2-3,TRBV2,CASTLRGATDTQYF
TRBJ2-5,TRBV7-2,CASSVYTETQYF
TRBJ2-1,TRBV4-1,CASSHRSNEQFF
TRBJ1-6,TRBV28,CASSRRTGANSPLHF
TRBJ2-3,TRBV6-1,CASSSPPVDTQYF
TRBJ1-1,TRBV28,CASSFAFMNTEAFF
TRBJ2-3,TRBV6-1,CASMPGQVTDTQYF
TRBJ2-7,TRBV15,CASSSGGPYEQYF
TRBJ2-1,TRBV28,CASSPPADEQFF
TRBJ2-1,TRBV7-2,CASSLAGGRNEQFF
TRBJ1-1,TRBV4-1,CASSQGVGMTTEAFF
TRBJ2-1,TRBV6-2/TRBV6-3,CASSYSTTRYNEQFF
TRBJ2-7,TRBV7-2,CASSLVGDYEQYF
TRBJ1-2,TRBV20-1,CSARDRLGGTGVRYGYTF
TRBJ2-1,TRBV2,CASRYRHSSNEQFF
TRBJ1-2,TRBV27,CASTRWGEGANYGYTF
TRBJ1-1,TRBV7-2,CASSLNSWTGNTEAFF
TRBJ1-4,TRBV6-5,CASREDSTNEKLFF
TRBJ2-5,TRBV29-1,CSVEMGAPQETQYF
TRBJ1-6,TRBV28,CASSLIVAEQSPLHF
TRBJ1-1,TRBV9,CASGTGDANTEAFF
TRBJ2-1,TRBV12-3/TRBV12-4,CASSFQVLVADEQFF
TRBJ1-5,TRBV20-1,CSANKGQGGQPQHF